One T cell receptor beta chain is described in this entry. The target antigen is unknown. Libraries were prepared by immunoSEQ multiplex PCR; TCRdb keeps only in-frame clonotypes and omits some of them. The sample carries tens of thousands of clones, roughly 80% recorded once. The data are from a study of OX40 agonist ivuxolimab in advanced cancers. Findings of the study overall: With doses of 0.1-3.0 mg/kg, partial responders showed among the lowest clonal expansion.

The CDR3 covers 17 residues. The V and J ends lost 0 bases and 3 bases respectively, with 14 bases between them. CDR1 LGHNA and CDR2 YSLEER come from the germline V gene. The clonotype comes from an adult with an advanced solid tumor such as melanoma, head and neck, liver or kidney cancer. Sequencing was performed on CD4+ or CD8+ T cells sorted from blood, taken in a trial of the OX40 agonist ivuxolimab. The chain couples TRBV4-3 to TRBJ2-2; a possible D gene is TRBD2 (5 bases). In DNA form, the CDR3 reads TGCGCCAGCAGCCAAGATATCGGACTTAGGTACACCGGGGAGCTGTTTTTT. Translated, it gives CASSQDIGLRYTGELFF.